This T cell receptor (beta chain) was sequenced in a study of beta chain features in type 1 diabetes (dated by TCRdb to 2017 to 2018). Some background on the complete study: No differences in mean age, gender distribution, total cell number or subset yield were found between patients and healthy donors. The study compared the TCRB repertoires of sorted circulating CD4+ T cell subsets in recently diagnosed type 1 diabetes patients with those in matched healthy donors. Across all samples, approximately 100 million sorted cells were examined, and cell number per subset correlated strongly with RNA yield. Regulatory and stem cell-like memory subsets were isolated from only 8 patients and roughly 8 healthy donors, whereas naive and central memory subsets came from all 30 or so donors.

This clone came up a few times. It lacks a known antigen. Qualities for individual bases were not recorded, and no much larger clone is one base off. Each donor gave one peripheral blood draw, roughly 0.11 L on average, collected into heparinised tubes. A BD FACSAria II was used to sort naive, central memory, regulatory and stem cell-like memory CD4+ T cells with a panel that included CD45RO, CCR7, CD25, CD127, CD95 and CD27. All sorted populations exceeded 95% purity. Right away, PBMCs were isolated by Lymphoprep density gradient centrifugation and were stained directly, with no culture step. So that batch effects would be minimized, each experiment stained and sorted samples in pairs, pairing one healthy donor with one patient. Including cysteine and phenylalanine, the CDR3 has 12 amino acids. Of the read, only the CDR3 DNA is kept; its 36 bases are in frame from base 1. V is shortened by 3 bases, J by 6 bases, and the region joining them spans 7 bases. CDR1 WNHNN and CDR2 SYGVQD are derived from the germline V gene (reference sequence).

Broader findings and caveats from the paper: Sequencing cDNA rather than genomic DNA could over-represent highly expressing activated cells, although activation and CD3 levels did not differ between groups. Naive, central memory and regulatory TCRB repertoires appeared to be more similar among patients than among healthy donors. Type 1 diabetes patients showed a moderate but significant shortening of TCRB CDR3 length in all four CD4+ subsets. Because small numbers of individuals were included in the HLA sub-analyses, any influence of HLA type on TCRB rearrangement was left unresolved. PCR might favor shorter templates, but patient and control samples were amplified and corrected together, so any skew would affect both groups equally. At VDJ recombination sites, patients with type 1 diabetes made fewer insertions and deleted more nucleotides, a pattern implying thymic rearrangement abnormalities.

The entire amount of isolated RNA was reverse transcribed using the High Capacity cDNA Reverse Transcription Kit, so the sequenced TCRB transcripts were expressed ones. Naive, central memory and regulatory T cell samples underwent deep immunoSEQ sequencing, averaging roughly 3.4 million total reads per sample. Sorted cells were lysed in RLT buffer, and RNA was extracted using DNase-treated RNeasy Micro or Mini kits according to cell number. To prevent cross-contamination, every cell subset was processed on its own, while patient and healthy donor samples were processed together. Using the immunoSEQ multiplex PCR, TCRB sequences were amplified from cDNA into 87-bp fragments spanning the CDR3 region. Amplicons were sequenced on the Illumina HiSeq platform. In the authors' own workflow: Synthetic template baselines were used to correct PCR bias computationally, reads within Hamming distance 2 were collapsed together, and singletons that could not be merged were discarded. By aligning reads against IMGT, V, D and J genes, CDR3 length, and insertions or deletions at six rearrangement sites were assigned. Clonotype counts were normalized to sorted cell number within each subset before computing true diversity and Gini coefficients with the tcR R package. The overlap coefficient, calculated on TCRB nucleotide sequences, was used to measure repertoire sharing. Out-of-frame TCRB sequences from naive cells were analyzed to stand in for the pre-selection repertoire. TCRdb obtained this table from immuneACCESS and retained in-frame rearrangements with V and J assigned. These tables miss some clones; where compared with another copy, unresolved V genes account for less than half of the shortfall, and the remainder is unexplained. V, J and clone size are those of that table, while D and trimming were read from the DNA. The sample yields fewer than 250,000 clones; less than 15% were counted once. Approximately 0.024% of the sample goes to the ten largest clones.

The TCR comes from a woman aged 40 to 50 in good health. What was sequenced was naive CD4+ T cells from blood. What the cell subset or site label conveys for this sample: true naive CD4+ T cells. The rearrangement joined TRBV10-1 to TRBJ2-3, with no reliable assignment of the D segment. Here the CDR3 is given as CASSDLRDTQYF. The base sequence is TGCGCCAGCAGTGACCTCCGGGATACGCAGTATTTT.